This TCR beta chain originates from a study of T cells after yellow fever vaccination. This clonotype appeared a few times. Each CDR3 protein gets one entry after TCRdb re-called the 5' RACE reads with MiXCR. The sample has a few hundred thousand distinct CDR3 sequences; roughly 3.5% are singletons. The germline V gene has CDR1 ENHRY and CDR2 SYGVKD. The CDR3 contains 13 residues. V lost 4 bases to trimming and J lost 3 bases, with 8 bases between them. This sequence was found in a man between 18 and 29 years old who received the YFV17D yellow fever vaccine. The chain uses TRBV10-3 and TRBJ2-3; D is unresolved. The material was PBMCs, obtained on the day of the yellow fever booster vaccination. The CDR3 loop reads CAISVGVTDTQYF. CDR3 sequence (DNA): TGTGCCATCAGTGTAGGCGTAACAGATACGCAGTATTTT.